These T cell receptor beta chains were read from a single sample in a study of T cells after yellow fever vaccination. TCRdb re-called the 5' RACE reads through MiXCR, storing one row per CDR3 protein. The sample has roughly 250,000 distinct CDR3 sequences, approximately 12% seen once. The sequenced sample was CD4+ T cells sorted from PBMCs, obtained 45 days after the yellow fever booster vaccination. All receptors derive from a man younger than 40 who received the YFV17D yellow fever vaccine. The CDR3 runs from the conserved cysteine through the conserved F or W. Each record gives: CDR3 DNA, CDR3 protein, V gene, J gene, D gene, clone size. D genes are given only for firm matches. The listing skips clone size in some rows; elsewhere it reads once, few, many or a size class.

CDR3 DNA: TGCGCCAGCAGCTTAATTAGCGGGGGGGGGTCCTACAATGAGCAGTTCTTC; CDR3 protein: CASSLISGGGSYNEQFF; V gene: TRBV5-1; J gene: TRBJ2-1; D gene: TRBD2; clone size: NA
CDR3 DNA: TGTGCCAGCAGCGTAGGACTAGCGGGATGGGGGGAGCAGTTCTTC; CDR3 protein: CASSVGLAGWGEQFF; V gene: TRBV9; J gene: TRBJ2-1; D gene: TRBD2; clone size: few
CDR3 DNA: TGTGCCAGCAGCTTAGTTCAACGGGACTTCTACGAGCAGTACTTC; CDR3 protein: CASSLVQRDFYEQYF; V gene: TRBV7-8; J gene: TRBJ2-7; D gene: NA; clone size: few
CDR3 DNA: TGCAGCTCCCATAAGGGGTACAATGAGCAGTTCTTC; CDR3 protein: CSSHKGYNEQFF; V gene: TRBV29-1; J gene: TRBJ2-1; D gene: NA; clone size: NA
CDR3 DNA: TGCAGTGCTGGGAGGACCTCAAGGGATCAGCCCCAGCATTTT; CDR3 protein: CSAGRTSRDQPQHF; V gene: TRBV20-1; J gene: TRBJ1-5; D gene: NA; clone size: NA
CDR3 DNA: TGTGCCAGCCCAGGGGACCTCTCTGGAAACACCATATATTTT; CDR3 protein: CASPGDLSGNTIYF; V gene: TRBV12-3/TRBV12-4; J gene: TRBJ1-3; D gene: NA; clone size: NA
CDR3 DNA: TGTGCCAGCAGTTACGGTGGTAGCGCCAATGAGCAGTTCTTC; CDR3 protein: CASSYGGSANEQFF; V gene: TRBV6-5; J gene: TRBJ2-1; D gene: NA; clone size: many
CDR3 DNA: TGTGCCAGCAGTGAAATAAAGGGGGTCAATGAGCAGTTCTTC; CDR3 protein: CASSEIKGVNEQFF; V gene: TRBV2; J gene: TRBJ2-1; D gene: NA; clone size: many
CDR3 DNA: TGCGACAGCAGCCAAGATGGGCTAGCGGAGCAGTTCTTC; CDR3 protein: CDSSQDGLAEQFF; V gene: TRBV4-3; J gene: TRBJ2-1; D gene: NA; clone size: NA
CDR3 DNA: TGCAGTGCTAGCCGACAGAACACTGAAGCTTTCTTT; CDR3 protein: CSASRQNTEAFF; V gene: TRBV20-1; J gene: TRBJ1-1; D gene: NA; clone size: NA
CDR3 DNA: TGTGCCAGCAGCTCCAGGACAGCCTACGAGCAGTACTTC; CDR3 protein: CASSSRTAYEQYF; V gene: TRBV7-8; J gene: TRBJ2-7; D gene: NA; clone size: NA
CDR3 DNA: TGCAGTGCGATTAGACAGGGGTGGGAGCAGTACTTC; CDR3 protein: CSAIRQGWEQYF; V gene: TRBV20-1; J gene: TRBJ2-7; D gene: TRBD1; clone size: many
CDR3 DNA: TGTGCCATCAGTGAGCAGATCGGGAATGAAAAACTGTTTTTT; CDR3 protein: CAISEQIGNEKLFF; V gene: TRBV10-3; J gene: TRBJ1-4; D gene: NA; clone size: NA
CDR3 DNA: TGTGCTAGCAGCCTACAGGGTTCCAATGAGCAGTTCTTC; CDR3 protein: CASSLQGSNEQFF; V gene: TRBV7-7; J gene: TRBJ2-1; D gene: NA; clone size: NA
CDR3 DNA: TGTGCCAGCAGCCCTGGGACCTTAAGAGCGGATACGCAGTATTTT; CDR3 protein: CASSPGTLRADTQYF; V gene: TRBV4-2; J gene: TRBJ2-3; D gene: NA; clone size: NA
CDR3 DNA: TGCAGCGTTGATATAGCGGGGTCAGATACGCAGTATTTT; CDR3 protein: CSVDIAGSDTQYF; V gene: TRBV29-1; J gene: TRBJ2-3; D gene: TRBD2; clone size: few
CDR3 DNA: TGCGCCAGCAGCGTAATAGCGGGAGCTAACAATGAGCAGTTCTTC; CDR3 protein: CASSVIAGANNEQFF; V gene: TRBV5-1; J gene: TRBJ2-1; D gene: TRBD2; clone size: few
CDR3 DNA: TGTGCCAGCAGTGAAGTTCGGGGCCGGAATGAAAAACTGTTTTTT; CDR3 protein: CASSEVRGRNEKLFF; V gene: TRBV6-1; J gene: TRBJ1-4; D gene: NA; clone size: few
CDR3 DNA: TGTGCCAGCTCACCACTCGCAGGGTATGAAGAGACCCAGTACTTC; CDR3 protein: CASSPLAGYEETQYF; V gene: TRBV18; J gene: TRBJ2-5; D gene: NA; clone size: NA
CDR3 DNA: TGTGCCAGCAGTTACGACCGGGCCGATACGCAGTATTTT; CDR3 protein: CASSYDRADTQYF; V gene: TRBV6-2/TRBV6-3; J gene: TRBJ2-3; D gene: NA; clone size: NA
CDR3 DNA: TGTGCCACAGTACAACAGGGAGAGAACACTGAAGCTTTCTTT; CDR3 protein: CATVQQGENTEAFF; V gene: TRBV19; J gene: TRBJ1-1; D gene: NA; clone size: few
CDR3 DNA: TGTGCCAGTAGCCGTCGACTAGCGGGAGTAGAGACCCAGTACTTC; CDR3 protein: CASSRRLAGVETQYF; V gene: TRBV19; J gene: TRBJ2-5; D gene: TRBD2; clone size: few
CDR3 DNA: TGCGCCAGTTATGAGGTTGATGAGCAGTTCTTC; CDR3 protein: CASYEVDEQFF; V gene: TRBV5-1; J gene: TRBJ2-1; D gene: NA; clone size: NA
CDR3 DNA: TGCGCCAGCAGCTTGGCCCGGATCGGGACTAGATTGGATGAGCAGTTCTTC; CDR3 protein: CASSLARIGTRLDEQFF; V gene: TRBV5-1; J gene: TRBJ2-1; D gene: TRBD2; clone size: few
CDR3 DNA: TGTGCCAGCAGATTCGTAGCGGGCGTATACAGAAAAGAGACCCAGTACTTC; CDR3 protein: CASRFVAGVYRKETQYF; V gene: TRBV6-1; J gene: TRBJ2-5; D gene: TRBD2; clone size: few
CDR3 DNA: TGTGCCAGCAGTGGTTTACAAGAGACCCAGTACTTC; CDR3 protein: CASSGLQETQYF; V gene: TRBV25-1; J gene: TRBJ2-5; D gene: NA; clone size: many
CDR3 DNA: TGTGCCACCCTTGGTCGTTCAACCCTCTCCGGCTACACCTTC; CDR3 protein: CATLGRSTLSGYTF; V gene: TRBV6-5; J gene: TRBJ1-2; D gene: NA; clone size: NA
CDR3 DNA: TGTGCCAGCAGCTTGGACGGCAGGGGTGGCTCACCCCTCCACTTT; CDR3 protein: CASSLDGRGGSPLHF; V gene: TRBV5-6; J gene: TRBJ1-6; D gene: NA; clone size: NA
CDR3 DNA: TGCAGCGTTGAAGTTCAGAGCAATCAGCCCCAGCATTTT; CDR3 protein: CSVEVQSNQPQHF; V gene: TRBV29-1; J gene: TRBJ1-5; D gene: NA; clone size: many
CDR3 DNA: TGTGCCAGCAGCTCAGGAGGGTTGGGCGAGCAGTACTTC; CDR3 protein: CASSSGGLGEQYF; V gene: TRBV5-6; J gene: TRBJ2-7; D gene: NA; clone size: few
CDR3 DNA: TGTGCCAGCAGCGCGAGGGCTGGAAACACCATATATTTT; CDR3 protein: CASSARAGNTIYF; V gene: TRBV5-6; J gene: TRBJ1-3; D gene: NA; clone size: many
CDR3 DNA: TGCAGTGCTATCGTAGCGGGAAAGGGCCCAGATACGCAGTATTTT; CDR3 protein: CSAIVAGKGPDTQYF; V gene: TRBV20-1; J gene: TRBJ2-3; D gene: TRBD2; clone size: NA
CDR3 DNA: TGTGCCAGTATGGATAGGGTGGGGACCTACGAGCAGTACTTC; CDR3 protein: CASMDRVGTYEQYF; V gene: TRBV7-2; J gene: TRBJ2-7; D gene: NA; clone size: NA
CDR3 DNA: TGTGCCAGCAGCTTATTCGTTCGGCAGGAGACCCAGTACTTC; CDR3 protein: CASSLFVRQETQYF; V gene: TRBV7-2; J gene: TRBJ2-5; D gene: NA; clone size: NA
CDR3 DNA: TGCAGTGCTGGAATCCACGGGGAAGAGACCCAGTACTTC; CDR3 protein: CSAGIHGEETQYF; V gene: TRBV20-1; J gene: TRBJ2-5; D gene: NA; clone size: few
CDR3 DNA: TGTGCCAGCAGTAGCGAGGACTACTTGGACACCGGGGAGCTGTTTTTT; CDR3 protein: CASSSEDYLDTGELFF; V gene: TRBV12-3/TRBV12-4; J gene: TRBJ2-2; D gene: NA; clone size: many
CDR3 DNA: TGCGCCAGCAGCCAAGATTGGGCGGGACAGGGGACCTACGAGCAGTACTTC; CDR3 protein: CASSQDWAGQGTYEQYF; V gene: TRBV4-3; J gene: TRBJ2-7; D gene: TRBD1; clone size: NA
CDR3 DNA: TGTGCCAGCAGCCAAGGAAGACTAGCTTACGAGCAGTACTTC; CDR3 protein: CASSQGRLAYEQYF; V gene: TRBV3-1; J gene: TRBJ2-7; D gene: TRBD2; clone size: once
CDR3 DNA: TGTGCCAGCAGCGGAGGGGACGGGGCCTACGAGCAGTACTTC; CDR3 protein: CASSGGDGAYEQYF; V gene: TRBV5-4; J gene: TRBJ2-7; D gene: NA; clone size: once
CDR3 DNA: TGTGCCAGCAGCGGAGGACAGGGGGCGGGGGAGACCCAGTACTTC; CDR3 protein: CASSGGQGAGETQYF; V gene: TRBV5-4; J gene: TRBJ2-5; D gene: TRBD1; clone size: NA